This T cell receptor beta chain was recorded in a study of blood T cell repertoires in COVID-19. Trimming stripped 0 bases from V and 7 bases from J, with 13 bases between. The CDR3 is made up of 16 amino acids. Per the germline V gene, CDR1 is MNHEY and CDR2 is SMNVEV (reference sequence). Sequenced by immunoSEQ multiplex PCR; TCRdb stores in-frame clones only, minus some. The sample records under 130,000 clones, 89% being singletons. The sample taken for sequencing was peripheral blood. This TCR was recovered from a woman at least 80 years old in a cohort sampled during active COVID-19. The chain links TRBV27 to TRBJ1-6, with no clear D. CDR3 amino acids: CASSLSPSGSNSPLHF. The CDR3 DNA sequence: TGTGCCAGCAGTTTATCTCCTTCGGGGTCGAATTCACCCCTCCACTTT.